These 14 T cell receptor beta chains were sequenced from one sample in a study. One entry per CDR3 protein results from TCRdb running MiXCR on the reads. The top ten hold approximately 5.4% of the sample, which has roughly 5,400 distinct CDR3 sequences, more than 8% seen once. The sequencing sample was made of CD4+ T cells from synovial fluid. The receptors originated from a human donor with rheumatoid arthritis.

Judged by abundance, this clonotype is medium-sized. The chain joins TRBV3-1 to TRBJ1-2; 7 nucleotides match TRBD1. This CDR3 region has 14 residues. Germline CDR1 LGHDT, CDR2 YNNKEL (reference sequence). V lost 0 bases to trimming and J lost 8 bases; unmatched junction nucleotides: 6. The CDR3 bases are TGTGCCAGCAGCCAAGATGCCGGGACAGTCGGCTACACCTTC. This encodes CASSQDAGTVGYTF.

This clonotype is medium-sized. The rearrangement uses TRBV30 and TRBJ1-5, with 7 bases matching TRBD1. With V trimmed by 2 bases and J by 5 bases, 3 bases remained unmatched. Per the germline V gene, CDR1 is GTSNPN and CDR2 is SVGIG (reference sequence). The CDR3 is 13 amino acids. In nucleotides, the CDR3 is TGTGCCTGGAGTAGACAGGGTGATCAGCCCCAGCATTTT. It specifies CAWSRQGDQPQHF.

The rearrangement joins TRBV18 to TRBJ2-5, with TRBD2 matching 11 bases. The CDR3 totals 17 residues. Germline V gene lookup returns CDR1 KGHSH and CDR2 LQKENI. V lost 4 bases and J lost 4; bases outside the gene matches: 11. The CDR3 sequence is CASSRSTRLAGGETQYF. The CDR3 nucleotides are TGTGCCAGCTCACGGTCTACTCGGCTAGCGGGAGGAGAGACCCAGTACTTC.

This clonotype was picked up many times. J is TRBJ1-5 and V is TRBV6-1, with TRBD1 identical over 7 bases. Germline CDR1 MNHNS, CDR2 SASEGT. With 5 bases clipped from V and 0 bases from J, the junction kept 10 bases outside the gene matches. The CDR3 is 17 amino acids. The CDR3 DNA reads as TGTGCCAGCAGTTCGAGGGGGACAGTTTTTAGCAATCAGCCCCAGCATTTT. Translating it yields CASSSRGTVFSNQPQHF.

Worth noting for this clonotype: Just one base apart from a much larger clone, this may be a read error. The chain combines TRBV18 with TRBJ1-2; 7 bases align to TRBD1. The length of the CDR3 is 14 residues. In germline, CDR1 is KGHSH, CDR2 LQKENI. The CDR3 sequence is CAGSPGQTNYGYTF. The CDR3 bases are TGTGCCGGCTCACCGGGACAGACTAACTATGGCTACACCTTC.

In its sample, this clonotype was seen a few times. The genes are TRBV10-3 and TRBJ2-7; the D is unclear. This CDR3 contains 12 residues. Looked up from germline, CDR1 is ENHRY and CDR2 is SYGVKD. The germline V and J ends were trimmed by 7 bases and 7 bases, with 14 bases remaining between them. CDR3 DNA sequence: TGTGCCATCAAGCAGGCCGTTGGGGAGCAGTACTTC. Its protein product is CAIKQAVGEQYF.

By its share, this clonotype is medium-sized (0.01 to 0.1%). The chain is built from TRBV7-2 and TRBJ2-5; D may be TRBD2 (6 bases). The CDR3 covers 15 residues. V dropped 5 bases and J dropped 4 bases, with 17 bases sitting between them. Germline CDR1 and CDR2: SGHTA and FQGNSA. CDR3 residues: CASSNMGLPGETQYF. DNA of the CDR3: TGTGCCAGCAGCAACATGGGACTCCCCGGAGAGACCCAGTACTTC.

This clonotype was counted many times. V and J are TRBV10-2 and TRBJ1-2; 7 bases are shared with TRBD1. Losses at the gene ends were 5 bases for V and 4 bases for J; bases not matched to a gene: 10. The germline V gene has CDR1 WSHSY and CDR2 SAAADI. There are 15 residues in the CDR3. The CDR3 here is CASSPTQGQRYGYTF. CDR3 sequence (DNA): TGCGCCAGCAGTCCCACACAGGGGCAGCGCTATGGCTACACCTTC.

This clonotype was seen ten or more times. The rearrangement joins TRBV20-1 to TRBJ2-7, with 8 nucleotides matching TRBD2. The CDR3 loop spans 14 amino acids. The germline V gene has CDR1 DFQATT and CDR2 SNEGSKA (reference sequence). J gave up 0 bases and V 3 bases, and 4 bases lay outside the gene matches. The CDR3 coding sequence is TGCAGTGCTAGTTTCGGGACTAGCTCCTACGAGCAGTACTTC. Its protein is CSASFGTSSYEQYF.

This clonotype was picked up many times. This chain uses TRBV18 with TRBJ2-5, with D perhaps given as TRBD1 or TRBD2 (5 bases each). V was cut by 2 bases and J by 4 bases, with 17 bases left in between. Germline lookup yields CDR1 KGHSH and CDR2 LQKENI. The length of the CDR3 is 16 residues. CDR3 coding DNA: TGTGCCAGCTCACCAAATGACGGGGCGGTCGGAGAGACCCAGTACTTC. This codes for CASSPNDGAVGETQYF.

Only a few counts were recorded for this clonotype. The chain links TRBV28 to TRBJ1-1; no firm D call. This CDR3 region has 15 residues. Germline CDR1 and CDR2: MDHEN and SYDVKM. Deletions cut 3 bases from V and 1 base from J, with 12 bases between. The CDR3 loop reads CASSFPPARNTEAFF. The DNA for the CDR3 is TGTGCCAGCAGTTTCCCCCCGGCTAGGAACACTGAAGCTTTCTTT. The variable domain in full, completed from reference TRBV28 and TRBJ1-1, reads DVKVTQSSRYLVKRTGEKVFLECVQDMDHENMFWYRQDPGLGLRLIYFSYDVKMKEKGDIPEGYSVSREKKERFSLILESASTNQTSMYLCASSFPPARNTEAFFGQGTRLTVV.

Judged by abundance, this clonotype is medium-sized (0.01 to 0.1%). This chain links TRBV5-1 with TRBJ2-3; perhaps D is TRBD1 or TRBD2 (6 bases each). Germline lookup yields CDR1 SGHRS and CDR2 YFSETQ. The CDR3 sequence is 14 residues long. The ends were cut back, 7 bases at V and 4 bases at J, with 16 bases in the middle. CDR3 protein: CASDTGANSDTQYF. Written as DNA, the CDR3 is TGCGCCAGCGACACGGGGGCGAACTCAGATACGCAGTATTTT. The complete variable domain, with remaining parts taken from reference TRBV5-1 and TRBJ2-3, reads KAGVTQTPRYLIKTRGQQVTLSCSPISGHRSVSWYQQTPGQGLQFLFEYFSETQRNKGNFPGRFSGRQFSNSRSEMNVSTLELGDSALYLCASDTGANSDTQYFGPGTRLTVL.

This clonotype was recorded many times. CDR3 sequence (DNA): TGTGCCACCAGTGATTCTGACTGGGGAAACACCATATATTTT. It encodes CATSDSDWGNTIYF. The chain employs TRBV24-1 and TRBJ1-3; D ambiguous. Trimming removed 2 bases at V and 4 bases at J, with 8 bases between. Germline V gene sequence: CDR1 KGHDR, CDR2 SFDVKD. This CDR3 region has 14 residues.

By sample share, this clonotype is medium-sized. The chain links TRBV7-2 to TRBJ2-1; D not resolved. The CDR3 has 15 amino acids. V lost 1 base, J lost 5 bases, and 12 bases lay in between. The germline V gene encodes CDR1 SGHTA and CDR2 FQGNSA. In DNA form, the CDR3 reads TGTGCCAGCAGCTTAGTCTCCACAGCCAACAATGAGCAGTTCTTC. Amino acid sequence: CASSLVSTANNEQFF.